Listed here is a single T cell receptor (beta chain). The antigen remains undetermined. The CDR3 sequence is 16 residues long. V was pared by 6 bases and J by 0 bases, with 15 bases between. Germline V gives CDR1 SNHLY, CDR2 FYNNEI. Researchers used the Oncomine TCR Beta short-read assay to sequence DNA from cultured CD4+ T cells. TCRdb re-called the PCR reads with MiXCR, one entry per CDR3 protein. The sample yields around 18,000 distinct CDR3 sequences, about 45% seen once. This sample was included in a study of vaccination and CD4 T cells after COVID-19. Looking at the study overall: Median time from second vaccine dose to sampling was over 55 days (14 to 241).

The time point was: late sampling 161 to 241 days after vaccination in a few convalescent patients. Treatment reported: roughly nine-day PBMC culture with coronavirus spike peptide pools or control peptides (ViraFEST assay). Replacement of half the medium with fresh IL-2 medium took place on days 3 and 7. The sequence was collected from a human donor who had recovered from COVID-19. The starting material was CD4+ T cells from blood, cultured in vitro, obtained about 7 months after SARS-CoV-2 vaccination. This chain uses TRBV2 with TRBJ1-5; D gene unclear. The CDR3 bases are TGTGCCAGCAGAGCAGACCCGAATTATAGCAATCAGCCCCAGCATTTT. It codes for CASRADPNYSNQPQHF.